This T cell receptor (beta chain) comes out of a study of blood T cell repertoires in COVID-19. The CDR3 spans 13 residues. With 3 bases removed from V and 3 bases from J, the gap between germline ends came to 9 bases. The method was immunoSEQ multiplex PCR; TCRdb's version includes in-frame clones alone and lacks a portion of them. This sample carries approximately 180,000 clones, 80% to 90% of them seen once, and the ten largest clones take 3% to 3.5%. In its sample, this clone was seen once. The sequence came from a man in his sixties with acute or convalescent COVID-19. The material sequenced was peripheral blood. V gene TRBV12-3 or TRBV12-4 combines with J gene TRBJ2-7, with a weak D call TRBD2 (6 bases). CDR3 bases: TGTGCCAGCAGTTTGTCTAGCGTCTACGAGCAGTACTTC. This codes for CASSLSSVYEQYF.